This T cell receptor (beta chain) comes out of a study of blood T cell repertoires in COVID-19. About the study: From T cells, B-cell-depleted T cells, or PBMCs came the material, which was cDNA or gDNA.

The CDR3 is made up of 13 amino acids. Germline V gene sequence: CDR1 MNHEY, CDR2 SMNVEV (reference sequence). V lost 3 bases, J lost 7 bases, and 10 bases lay in between. The study recruited people aged about 18 to 95 years across about two dozen US areas. In the authors' methods: It was from reference gene primer amplification that nucleated cell counts were estimated. This table comes from immunoSEQ multiplex PCR, and its TCRdb copy is limited to in-frame clones, with some not included. The D gene and trimming were derived from the DNA, and the V and J assignments and clone size from that table. This table has more than 400,000 clones, 90% appearing once. Concerning this clone itself: In the same sample, other DNA sequences code for this CDR3.

The chain joins TRBV27 to TRBJ1-5, with D perhaps matching TRBD1 (5 bases). This receptor was taken from a man aged 18 to 29 who had recovered from COVID-19. Sample: PBMCs or T cells enriched from blood (not recorded which). The CDR3 bases are TGTGCCAGCAGTTTCGGGGGTGACCAGCCCCAGCATTTT. Translated, it gives CASSFGGDQPQHF.